The clone carrying this TCR beta chain was seen many times. The data stem from a study of neoadjuvant anti-PD-1 for oral cavity cancer. Study-level information: Non-progressing patients received a fourth nivolumab dose near day 43, then surgery on days 50-56.

TCRdb's table, derived via immunoSEQ multiplex PCR, lists solely in-frame clones and lacks some. The sample lists about 15,000 clones; under 40% were seen once. CDR1 is MNHNS and CDR2 is SASEGT in the germline V gene. The germline V and J ends were trimmed by 0 bases and 0 bases, with 10 bases remaining between them. The CDR3 is 16 amino acids. The time point here: after neoadjuvant nivolumab, at surgical resection. The TCR sequence derives from a person between 40 and 85 years old with oral cavity squamous cell carcinoma. Sequenced material: tumor tissue, taken after nivolumab (anti-PD-1) treatment. The chain combines TRBV6-1 with TRBJ2-3; D unresolved. CDR3 nucleotide sequence: TGTGCCAGCAGTGAAGCGCTTGCGCCTAGCACAGATACGCAGTATTTT. Translation gives CASSEALAPSTDTQYF.